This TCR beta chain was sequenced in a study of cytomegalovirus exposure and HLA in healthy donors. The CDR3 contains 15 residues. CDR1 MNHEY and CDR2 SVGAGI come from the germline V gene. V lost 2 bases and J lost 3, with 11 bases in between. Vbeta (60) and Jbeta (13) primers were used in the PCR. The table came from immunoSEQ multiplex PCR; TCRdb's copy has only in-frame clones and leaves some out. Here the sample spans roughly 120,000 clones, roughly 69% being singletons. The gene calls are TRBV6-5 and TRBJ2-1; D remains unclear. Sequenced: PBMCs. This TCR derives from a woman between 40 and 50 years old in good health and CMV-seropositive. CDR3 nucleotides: TGTGCCAGCAGTTACACCCATACTTACTACAATGAGCAGTTCTTC. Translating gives CASSYTHTYYNEQFF.